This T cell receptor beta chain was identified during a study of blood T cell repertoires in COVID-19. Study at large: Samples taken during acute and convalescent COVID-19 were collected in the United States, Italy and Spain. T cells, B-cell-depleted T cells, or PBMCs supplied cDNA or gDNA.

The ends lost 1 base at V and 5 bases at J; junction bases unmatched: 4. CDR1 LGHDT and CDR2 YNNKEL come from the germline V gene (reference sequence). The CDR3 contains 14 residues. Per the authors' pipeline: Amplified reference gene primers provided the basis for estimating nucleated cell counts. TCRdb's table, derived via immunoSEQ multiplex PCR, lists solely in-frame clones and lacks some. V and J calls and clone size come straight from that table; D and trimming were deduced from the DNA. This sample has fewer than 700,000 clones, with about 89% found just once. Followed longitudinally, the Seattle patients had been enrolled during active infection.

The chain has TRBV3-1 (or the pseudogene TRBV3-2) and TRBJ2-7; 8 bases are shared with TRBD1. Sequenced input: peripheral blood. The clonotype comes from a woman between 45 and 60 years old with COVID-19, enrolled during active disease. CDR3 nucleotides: TGTGCCAGCAGCCAAGGCGAGGACAGGGACGAGCAGTACTTC. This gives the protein CASSQGEDRDEQYF.